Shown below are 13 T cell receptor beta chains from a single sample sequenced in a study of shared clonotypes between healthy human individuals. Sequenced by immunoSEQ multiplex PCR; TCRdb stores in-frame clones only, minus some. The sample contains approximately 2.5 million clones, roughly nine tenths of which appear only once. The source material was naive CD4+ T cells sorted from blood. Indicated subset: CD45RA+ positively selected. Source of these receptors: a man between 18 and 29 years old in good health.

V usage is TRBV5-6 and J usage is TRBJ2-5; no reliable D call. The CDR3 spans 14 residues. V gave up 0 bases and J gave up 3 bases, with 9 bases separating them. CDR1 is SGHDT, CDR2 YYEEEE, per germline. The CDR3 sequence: CASSLGVKEETQYF. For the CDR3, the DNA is TGTGCCAGCAGCTTGGGGGTCAAGGAAGAGACCCAGTACTTC.

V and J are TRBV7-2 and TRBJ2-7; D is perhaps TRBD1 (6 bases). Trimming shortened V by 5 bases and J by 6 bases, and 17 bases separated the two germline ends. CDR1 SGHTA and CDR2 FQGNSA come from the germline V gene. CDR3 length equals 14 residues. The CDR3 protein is CASSLGAPVGEQYF. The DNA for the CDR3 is TGTGCCAGCAGCCTGGGGGCCCCCGTTGGCGAGCAGTACTTC.

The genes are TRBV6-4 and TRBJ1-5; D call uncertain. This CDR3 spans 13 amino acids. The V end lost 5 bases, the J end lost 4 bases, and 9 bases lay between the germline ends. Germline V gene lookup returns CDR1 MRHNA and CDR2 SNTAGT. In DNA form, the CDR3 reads TGTGCCAGCAGTCCCGAGCAAAATCAGCCCCAGCATTTT. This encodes CASSPEQNQPQHF.

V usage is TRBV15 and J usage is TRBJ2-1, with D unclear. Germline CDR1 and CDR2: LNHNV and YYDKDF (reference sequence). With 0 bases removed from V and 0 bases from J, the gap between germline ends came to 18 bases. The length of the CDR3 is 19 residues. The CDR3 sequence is CATSREGGSRIGSYNEQFF. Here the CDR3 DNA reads TGTGCCACCAGCAGAGAGGGTGGCTCGCGGATTGGCTCCTACAATGAGCAGTTCTTC.

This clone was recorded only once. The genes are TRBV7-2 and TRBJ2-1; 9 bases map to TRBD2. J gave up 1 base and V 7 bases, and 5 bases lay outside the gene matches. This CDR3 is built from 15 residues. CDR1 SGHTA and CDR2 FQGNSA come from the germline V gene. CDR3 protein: CASTLSGRSYNEQFF. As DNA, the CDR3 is TGTGCCAGCACCCTTAGCGGGAGATCCTACAATGAGCAGTTCTTC.

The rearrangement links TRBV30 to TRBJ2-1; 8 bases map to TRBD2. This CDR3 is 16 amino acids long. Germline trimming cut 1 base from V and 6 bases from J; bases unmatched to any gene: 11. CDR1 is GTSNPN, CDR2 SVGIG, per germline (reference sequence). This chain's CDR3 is CAWSDFRSGSTNEQFF. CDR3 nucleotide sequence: TGTGCCTGGAGTGATTTCCGGAGCGGGAGTACCAATGAGCAGTTCTTC. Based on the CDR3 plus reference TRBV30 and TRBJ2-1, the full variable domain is SQTIHQWPATLVQPVGSPLSLECTVEGTSNPNLYWYRQAAGRGLQLLFYSVGIGQISSEVPQNLSASRPQDRQFILSSKKLLLSDSGFYLCAWSDFRSGSTNEQFFGPGTRLTVL.

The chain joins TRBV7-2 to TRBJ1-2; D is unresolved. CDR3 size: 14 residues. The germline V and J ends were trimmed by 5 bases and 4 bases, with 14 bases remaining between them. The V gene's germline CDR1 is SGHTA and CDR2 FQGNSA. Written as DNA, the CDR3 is TGTGCCAGCAGCCCTGAGGGATCCGGCTATGGCTACACCTTC. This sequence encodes CASSPEGSGYGYTF.

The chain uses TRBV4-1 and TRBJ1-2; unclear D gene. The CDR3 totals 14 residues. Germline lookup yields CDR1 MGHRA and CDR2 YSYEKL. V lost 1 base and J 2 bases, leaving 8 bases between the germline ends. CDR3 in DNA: TGCGCCAGCAGCCAAGTAGACCGGAACTATGGCTACACCTTC. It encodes CASSQVDRNYGYTF.

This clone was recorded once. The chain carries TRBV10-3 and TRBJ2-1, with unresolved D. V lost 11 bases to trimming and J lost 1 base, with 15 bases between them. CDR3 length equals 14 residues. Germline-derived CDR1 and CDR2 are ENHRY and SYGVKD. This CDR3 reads CAAALGMSYNEQFF. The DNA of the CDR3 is TGTGCCGCCGCCCTTGGGATGTCCTACAATGAGCAGTTCTTC.

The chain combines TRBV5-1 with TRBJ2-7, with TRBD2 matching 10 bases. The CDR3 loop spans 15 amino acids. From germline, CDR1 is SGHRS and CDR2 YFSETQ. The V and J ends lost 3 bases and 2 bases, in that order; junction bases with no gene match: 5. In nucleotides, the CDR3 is TGCGCCAGCAGCTCTACTAGCGGGACTCCCTACGAGCAGTACTTC. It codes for CASSSTSGTPYEQYF.

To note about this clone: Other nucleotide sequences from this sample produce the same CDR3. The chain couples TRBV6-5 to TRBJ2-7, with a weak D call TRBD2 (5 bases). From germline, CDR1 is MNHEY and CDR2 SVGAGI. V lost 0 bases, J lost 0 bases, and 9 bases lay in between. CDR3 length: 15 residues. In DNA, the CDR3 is TGTGCCAGCAGTTACTCGAAGCGGAGCTCCTACGAGCAGTACTTC. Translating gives CASSYSKRSSYEQYF.

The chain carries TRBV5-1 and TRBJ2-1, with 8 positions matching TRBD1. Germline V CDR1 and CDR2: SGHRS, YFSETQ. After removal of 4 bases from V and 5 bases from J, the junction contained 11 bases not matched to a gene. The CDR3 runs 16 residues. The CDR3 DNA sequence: TGCGCCAGCAGCACCCGACAGGGGACATCTAACAATGAGCAGTTCTTC. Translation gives CASSTRQGTSNNEQFF.

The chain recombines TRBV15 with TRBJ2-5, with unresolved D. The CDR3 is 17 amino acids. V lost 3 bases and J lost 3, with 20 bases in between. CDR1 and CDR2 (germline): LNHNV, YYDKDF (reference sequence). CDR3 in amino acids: CATSRGGLWQAKETQYF. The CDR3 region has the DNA TGTGCCACCAGCAGGGGCGGCTTGTGGCAGGCCAAAGAGACCCAGTACTTC.